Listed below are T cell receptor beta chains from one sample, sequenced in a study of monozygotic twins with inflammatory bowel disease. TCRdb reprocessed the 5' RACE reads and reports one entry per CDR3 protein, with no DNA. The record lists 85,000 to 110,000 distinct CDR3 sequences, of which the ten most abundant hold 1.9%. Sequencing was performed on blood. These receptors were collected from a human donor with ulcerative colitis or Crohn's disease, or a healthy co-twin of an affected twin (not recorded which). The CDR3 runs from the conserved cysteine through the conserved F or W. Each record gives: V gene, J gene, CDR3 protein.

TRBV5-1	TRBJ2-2	CASSFQGSTGELFF
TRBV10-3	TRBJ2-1	CAISEGQADYNEQFF
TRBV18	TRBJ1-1	CASSPRDKAFF
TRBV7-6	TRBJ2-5	CASSSLAVGNQETQYF
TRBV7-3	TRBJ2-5	CASGEPGTQYF
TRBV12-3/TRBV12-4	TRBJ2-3	CASSPPGSSTDTQYF
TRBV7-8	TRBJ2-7	CASSPILGGATMQYF
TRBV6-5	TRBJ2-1	CASSFRPTGGSYNEQFF
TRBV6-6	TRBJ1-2	CASSGRRQDGYTF
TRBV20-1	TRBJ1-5	CSAPDRFSNQPQHF
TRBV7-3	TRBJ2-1	CASSPIAGGSYNEQFF